This is a list of T cell receptor beta chains from one sample in a study of blood T cell repertoires in COVID-19. Assay used: immunoSEQ multiplex PCR; TCRdb lists only in-frame clones, some missing. The table has under 250,000 clones, approximately 80% seen once. Sequencing was carried out using PBMCs or T cells enriched from blood (not recorded which). All receptors derive from a man aged 25 to 45 with acute COVID-19. CDR3s include the opening cysteine and the closing phenylalanine or tryptophan. A D gene is named only where the DNA matches it firmly. Not all rows give a size; the values are once, few, many and, for expanded clones, a class.

TRBV25-1	TRBD1	TRBJ1-6	-	TGTGCCAGCAGTATCCGAGGGACAGGTTCGCGTAATTCACCCCTCCACTTT	CASSIRGTGSRNSPLHF
TRBV7-3	-	TRBJ1-1	once	TGTGCCAGCAAATCGACAGCGAACACTGAAGCTTTCTTT	CASKSTANTEAFF
TRBV19	TRBD1	TRBJ1-6	-	TGTGCCAGTAGTCTGGACAGGGACGGCCTTCGATATAATTCACCCCTCCACTTT	CASSLDRDGLRYNSPLHF
TRBV19	-	TRBJ1-1	many	TGTGCCAGTAGTATTGGGACAAGGACAGAAGCTTTCTTT	CASSIGTRTEAFF
TRBV6-1	-	TRBJ2-7	-	TGTGCCAGCAGTGAAGCGGGGGCAGGGGCGTACTACGAGCAGTACTTC	CASSEAGAGAYYEQYF
TRBV29-1	TRBD1	TRBJ2-2	-	TGCAGCGCCTTAACCGGGACAGCGAACACCGGGGAGCTGTTTTTT	CSALTGTANTGELFF
TRBV21-1	-	TRBJ2-7	-	TGTGCCAGCAGCCTCCCATGCAGGGACGAGCAGTACTTC	CASSLPCRDEQYF
TRBV6-5	-	TRBJ1-1	-	TGTGCCAGCAGTTACGGAAGGGAGGGTGAAGCTTTCTTT	CASSYGREGEAFF
TRBV29-1	TRBD1	TRBJ2-7	once	TGCAGCGTGTCGGACAGGGCGAGGTACGAGCAGTACTTC	CSVSDRARYEQYF
TRBV2	-	TRBJ1-5	-	TGTGCCAGCAGGGCAACAGGGAGATCCAATCAGCCCCAGCATTTT	CASRATGRSNQPQHF
TRBV11-1	-	TRBJ2-5	-	TGTGCCAGCAGCTTAGACGGGGGCCAAGAGACCCAGTACTTC	CASSLDGGQETQYF
TRBV27	-	TRBJ1-2	-	TGTGCCAGCAGTCGACCATTCCCGACGGAGACCTTC	CASSRPFPTETF
TRBV7-2	-	TRBJ1-4	-	TGTGCCAGCAGCTTAGAGGCAGGGCCAGAAAAACTGTTTTTT	CASSLEAGPEKLFF
TRBV9	-	TRBJ1-4	-	TGTGCCAGCAGCGTAGATCCAGGCGGGGATGAAAAACTGTTTTTT	CASSVDPGGDEKLFF
TRBV5-6	TRBD1	TRBJ1-1	-	TGTGCCAGCAGCTTGGCCTCGGGACAGCATAGGAACACTGAAGCTTTCTTT	CASSLASGQHRNTEAFF
TRBV27	-	TRBJ1-4	-	TGTGCCAGCAGTTTAGACTCATACGGAAAACTGTTTTTT	CASSLDSYGKLFF